These 21 T cell receptor beta chains came from one sample sequenced in a study of blood T cell repertoires in COVID-19. Some clones are missing from TCRdb's copy, which holds only in-frame ones; the method was immunoSEQ multiplex PCR. This table has 200,000 to 250,000 clones, under 90% appearing once. Sequenced: peripheral blood. These receptors were taken from a man between 60 and 75 years old who had recovered from COVID-19.

The chain combines TRBV11-2 with TRBJ1-2; D is uncertain. This CDR3 is built from 13 residues. The germline V gene has CDR1 SGHAT and CDR2 FQNNGV. The ends were cut back, 5 bases at V and 7 bases at J, with 14 bases in the middle. This CDR3 is CASSPQDRIGYTF. CDR3 coding DNA: TGTGCCAGCAGCCCCCAGGATAGAATTGGCTACACCTTC. The full variable domain, in which reference TRBV11-2 and TRBJ1-2 provide the parts outside the CDR3, is EAGVAQSPRYKIIEKRQSVAFWCNPISGHATLYWYQQILGQGPKLLIQFQNNGVVDDSQLPKDRFSAERLKGVDSTLKIQPAKLEDSAVYLCASSPQDRIGYTFGSGTRLTVV.

The table lists this clone with a few counts. The chain recombines TRBV2 with TRBJ2-7; a weak D match, TRBD1 (5 bases). This CDR3 comprises 11 residues. Per germline, CDR1 SNHLY and CDR2 FYNNEI. V was shortened by 10 bases and J by 3 bases, with 10 bases between the two germline ends. The DNA of the CDR3 is TGTGCCACGACAGCCCTCTACGAGCAGTACTTC. It specifies CATTALYEQYF.

CDR3 region: CASSKGTSGGEGSKNIQYF. The DNA of the CDR3 is TGCGCCAGCAGCAAAGGGACTAGCGGGGGGGAGGGTTCCAAAAACATTCAGTACTTC. This rearrangement joins TRBV4-1 to TRBJ2-4, with 16 bases aligning to TRBD2. V lost 5 bases, J lost 2 bases, and 9 bases stayed unmatched. This CDR3 comprises 19 residues. Germline assignment: CDR1 MGHRA and CDR2 YSYEKL.

This clone was observed once. The genes are TRBV7-2 and TRBJ1-5; 9 bases are a match to TRBD1. CDR1 and CDR2 (germline): SGHTA, FQGNSA. CDR3 size: 14 residues. Losses at the gene ends were 5 bases for V and 7 bases for J; bases not matched to a gene: 6. The DNA of the CDR3 is TGTGCCAGCAGCAAGGACAGGGGAATCCAGCCCCAGCATTTT. Its protein is CASSKDRGIQPQHF.

This clone was observed a few times. This chain links TRBV3-1 (or the pseudogene TRBV3-2) with TRBJ1-2, with D perhaps TRBD1 (5 bases). The CDR3 spans 15 residues. The V and J ends lost 1 base and 5 bases respectively, with 14 bases between them. CDR1 and CDR2 (germline): LGHDT, YNNKEL (reference sequence). CDR3 sequence reads: CASSQVGGAPYGYTF. DNA for the CDR3: TGTGCCAGCAGCCAAGTGGGAGGGGCCCCGTATGGCTACACCTTC.

The chain has TRBV9 and TRBJ1-2; 9 bases are shared with TRBD1. Germline V gene sequence: CDR1 SGDLS, CDR2 YYNGEE. J gave up 5 bases and V 3 bases, and 5 bases lay outside the gene matches. The CDR3 covers 14 residues. The CDR3 sequence: CASSAGTGTYGYTF. CDR3 sequence (DNA): TGTGCCAGCAGCGCCGGGACAGGGACATATGGCTACACCTTC.

The chain is built from TRBV28 and TRBJ1-4, with 7 bases identical to TRBD1. There are 15 residues in the CDR3. CDR1 and CDR2 (germline): MDHEN, SYDVKM. V shed 5 bases and J 5 bases; nucleotides not matched to a gene: 8. The CDR3 sequence is CASSLPGTVNEKLFF. In DNA form, the CDR3 reads TGTGCCAGCAGTCTACCCGGGACAGTCAATGAAAAACTGTTTTTT.

This rearrangement joins TRBV6-4 to TRBJ1-1; the D is unclear. CDR1 is MRHNA, CDR2 SNTAGT, per germline. The length of the CDR3 is 12 residues. The V and J ends lost 2 bases and 11 bases respectively, with 12 bases between them. Here the CDR3 DNA reads TGTGCCAGCAGTGACCGGTCGGGTGCCGCTTTCTTT. It translates to CASSDRSGAAFF.

J is TRBJ1-5 and V is TRBV11-2; no clear D. This CDR3 has 13 amino acids. Trimming removed 5 bases at V and 4 bases at J, with 9 bases between. Germline values: CDR1 SGHAT, CDR2 FQNNGV. The CDR3 protein is CASSEDMNQPQHF. CDR3 bases: TGTGCCAGCAGCGAAGACATGAATCAGCCCCAGCATTTT.

The CDR3 spells CSVSGLLMNTEAFF. As DNA, the CDR3 is TGCAGCGTCTCGGGACTGCTCATGAACACTGAAGCTTTCTTT. V usage is TRBV29-1 and J usage is TRBJ1-1, with D maybe TRBD1 (5 bases). The V gene's germline CDR1 is SQVTM and CDR2 ANQGSEA. This CDR3 is 14 amino acids long. V gave up 6 bases and J gave up 0 bases, with 14 bases separating them.

V is TRBV9 and J is TRBJ2-5, with 8 bases identical to TRBD1. Germline loops: CDR1 SGDLS, CDR2 YYNGEE. After removal of 0 bases from V and 1 base from J, the junction contained 5 bases not matched to a gene. This CDR3 spans 16 amino acids. The CDR3 spells CASSVEQGARQETQYF. The CDR3 region has the DNA TGTGCCAGCAGCGTAGAGCAGGGGGCGCGCCAAGAGACCCAGTACTTC.

This chain uses TRBV19 with TRBJ2-7; D may be TRBD1 (5 bases). Germline CDR1 LNHDA, CDR2 SQIVND (reference sequence). The V end lost 3 bases, the J end lost 2 bases, and 11 bases lay between the germline ends. This CDR3 is built from 14 residues. CDR3 sequence (DNA): TGTGCCAGTAGTATCATAGCAGGGACCTACGAGCAGTACTTC. Protein: CASSIIAGTYEQYF. The whole variable domain, filled in from reference TRBV19 and TRBJ2-7, reads DGGITQSPKYLFRKEGQNVTLSCEQNLNHDAMYWYRQDPGQGLRLIYYSQIVNDFQKGDIAEGYSVSREKKESFPLTVTSAQKNPTAFYLCASSIIAGTYEQYFGPGTRLTVT.

J is TRBJ2-6 and V is TRBV19; tentatively, D is TRBD2 (6 bases). The length of the CDR3 is 17 residues. V was clipped by 1 base and J by 6 bases, with 16 bases between them. CDR1 LNHDA and CDR2 SQIVND come from the germline V gene (reference sequence). The CDR3 here is CASSIGLGLNVANVLTF. The CDR3 region has the DNA TGTGCCAGTAGTATAGGACTAGGCCTAAACGTGGCCAACGTCCTGACTTTC. Filled out from reference TRBV19 and TRBJ2-6, the complete variable domain reads DGGITQSPKYLFRKEGQNVTLSCEQNLNHDAMYWYRQDPGQGLRLIYYSQIVNDFQKGDIAEGYSVSREKKESFPLTVTSAQKNPTAFYLCASSIGLGLNVANVLTFGAGSRLTVL.

V and J are TRBV7-2 and TRBJ2-1, with D perhaps matching TRBD1 (5 bases). Per the germline V gene, CDR1 is SGHTA and CDR2 is FQGNSA. The CDR3 sequence is 13 residues long. Trimming removed 1 base at V and 10 bases at J, with 11 bases between. The CDR3 nucleotides read TGTGCCAGCAGCTTAGGCCCCCAGGGCGAGCAGTTCTTC. Translating it yields CASSLGPQGEQFF.

To note about this clone: Other DNA variants within this sample encode the same CDR3. This chain connects TRBV5-5 to TRBJ1-2, with TRBD1 identical over 10 bases. Germline loops: CDR1 SGHKS, CDR2 YYEKEE (reference sequence). V lost 4 bases to trimming and J lost 2 bases; unmatched junction nucleotides: 2. CDR3 length equals 14 residues. CDR3 sequence: CASSRDRGNYGYTF. CDR3 nucleotide sequence: TGTGCCAGCAGCCGGGACAGGGGAAACTATGGCTACACCTTC.

The rearrangement links TRBV4-2 to TRBJ2-1; possible D gene TRBD2, 5 bases. There are 14 residues in the CDR3. Trimming removed 8 bases from V and 4 bases from J, with 15 bases in between. The germline V gene has CDR1 LGHNA and CDR2 YNFKEQ. CDR3 nucleotide sequence: TGTGCCAGCGCCTTAGCGCAGGAGTACAATGAGCAGTTCTTC. Its translation is CASALAQEYNEQFF.

The rearrangement joins TRBV6-5 to TRBJ2-2, with 7 bases aligning to TRBD1. The germline gives CDR1 MNHEY, CDR2 SVGAGI. The CDR3 spans 14 residues. The V and J ends lost 7 bases and 1 base, in that order; junction bases with no gene match: 3. For the CDR3, the DNA is TGTGCCAGCAAAAGGGACAGGAACACCGGGGAGCTGTTTTTT. This sequence encodes CASKRDRNTGELFF.

In its sample, this clone was seen once. The CDR3 sequence: CASSQDGTPGDTEAFF. DNA of the CDR3: TGTGCCAGCAGCCAAGATGGCACTCCCGGGGACACTGAAGCTTTCTTT. This chain connects TRBV4-2 to TRBJ1-1; no definite D call. With 0 bases removed from V and 3 bases from J, the gap between germline ends came to 14 bases. Germline-derived CDR1 and CDR2 are LGHNA and YNFKEQ. The CDR3 is 16 residues long.

The chain carries TRBV7-3 and TRBJ2-3, with TRBD1 matching 7 bases. Germline assignment: CDR1 SGHTA and CDR2 FQGTGA. CDR3 size: 16 residues. V shed 1 base and J 0 bases; nucleotides not matched to a gene: 4. The CDR3 DNA is TGTGCCAGCAGCTTAAGGGGACAGCCAAGCACAGATACGCAGTATTTT. The encoded protein is CASSLRGQPSTDTQYF.

In its sample, this clone was seen once. V is TRBV7-9 and J is TRBJ2-3, with TRBD1 matching 10 bases. CDR1 is SEHNR, CDR2 FQNEAQ, per germline (reference sequence). The CDR3 consists of 15 residues. Trimming at V came to 1 base and at J to 6 bases, leaving 4 bases not matched to a gene. The CDR3 region has the DNA TGTGCCAGCAGCTTAGGACAGGGGGCGTCGGATACGCAGTATTTT. This encodes CASSLGQGASDTQYF.

This chain links TRBV18 with TRBJ1-1, with 8 bases identical to TRBD1. The junction had 5 bases not matched to a gene; V was cut back by 5 bases and J by 3 bases. The CDR3 is 14 amino acids. Germline values: CDR1 KGHSH, CDR2 LQKENI. The CDR3 sequence: CASSGQGSDTEAFF. In DNA, the CDR3 is TGTGCCAGCTCAGGACAGGGCTCGGACACTGAAGCTTTCTTT.